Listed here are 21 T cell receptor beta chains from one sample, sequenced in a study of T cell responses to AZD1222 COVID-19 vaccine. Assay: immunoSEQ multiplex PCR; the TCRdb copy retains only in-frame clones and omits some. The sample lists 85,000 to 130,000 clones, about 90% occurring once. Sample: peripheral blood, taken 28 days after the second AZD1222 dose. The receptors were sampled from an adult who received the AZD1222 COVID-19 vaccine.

In DNA, the CDR3 is TGTGCCAGTAGCTCTTCCGGACCCATTACTATGGGCTACACCTTC. Its protein product is CASSSSGPITMGYTF. This chain links TRBV19 with TRBJ1-2; D uncertain. CDR3 length equals 15 residues. Germline lookup yields CDR1 LNHDA and CDR2 SQIVND (reference sequence). Trimming cost V 6 bases and J 8 bases, with 22 bases left between them.

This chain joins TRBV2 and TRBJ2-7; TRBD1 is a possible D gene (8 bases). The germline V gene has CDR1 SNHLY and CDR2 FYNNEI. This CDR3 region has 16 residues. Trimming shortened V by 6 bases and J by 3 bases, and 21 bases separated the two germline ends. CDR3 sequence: CASSHPRQGTNYEQYF. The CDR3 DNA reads TGTGCCAGCAGCCACCCCAGACAGGGGACTAACTACGAGCAGTACTTC.

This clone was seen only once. The CDR3 spells CASSLGIGGSSPLHF. The CDR3 coding sequence is TGTGCCAGCAGCTTAGGTATAGGGGGGTCTTCACCCCTCCACTTT. This sequence joins TRBV7-3 and TRBJ1-6, with a tentative D call TRBD1 (6 bases). Trimming shortened V by 2 bases and J by 9 bases, and 14 bases separated the two germline ends. The CDR3 is 15 amino acids. The germline CDR1 and CDR2 sequences are SGHTA and FQGTGA.

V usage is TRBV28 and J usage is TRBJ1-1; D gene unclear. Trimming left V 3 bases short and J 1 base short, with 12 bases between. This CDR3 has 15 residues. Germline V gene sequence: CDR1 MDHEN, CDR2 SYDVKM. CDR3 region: CASSLEVGRNTEAFF. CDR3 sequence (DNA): TGTGCCAGCAGTTTGGAGGTCGGTAGGAACACTGAAGCTTTCTTT.

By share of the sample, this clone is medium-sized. This CDR3 reads CASSRKSYNEQFF. CDR3 nucleotides: TGTGCCAGCAGCCGCAAGTCCTACAATGAGCAGTTCTTC. The chain recombines TRBV7-2 with TRBJ2-1; D remains unclear. Germline-derived CDR1 and CDR2 are SGHTA and FQGNSA. This CDR3 is 13 amino acids long. With 5 bases removed from V and 1 base from J, the gap between germline ends came to 6 bases.

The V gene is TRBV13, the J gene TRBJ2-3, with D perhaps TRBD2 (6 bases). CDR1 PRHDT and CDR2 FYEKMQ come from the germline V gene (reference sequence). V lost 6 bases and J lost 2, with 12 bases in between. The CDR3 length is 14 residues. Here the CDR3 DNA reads TGTGCCAGCAGACTGGAGGGGCACACAGATACGCAGTATTTT. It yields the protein CASRLEGHTDTQYF. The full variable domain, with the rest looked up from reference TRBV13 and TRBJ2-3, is AAGVIQSPRHLIKEKRETATLKCYPIPRHDTVYWYQQGPGQDPQFLISFYEKMQSDKGSIPDRFSAQQFSDYHSELNMSSLELGDSALYFCASRLEGHTDTQYFGPGTRLTVL.

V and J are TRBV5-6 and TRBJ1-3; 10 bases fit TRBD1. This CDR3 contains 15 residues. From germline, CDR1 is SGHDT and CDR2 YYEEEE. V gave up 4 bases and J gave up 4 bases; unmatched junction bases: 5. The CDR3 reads CASSGTGAFGNTIYF. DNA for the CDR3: TGTGCCAGCAGCGGGACAGGGGCTTTCGGAAACACCATATATTTT.

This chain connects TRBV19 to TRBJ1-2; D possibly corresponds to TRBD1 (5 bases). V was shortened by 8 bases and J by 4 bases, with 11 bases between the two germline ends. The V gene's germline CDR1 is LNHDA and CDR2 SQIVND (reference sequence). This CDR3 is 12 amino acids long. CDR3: CASAGTAYGYTF. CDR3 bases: TGTGCCAGTGCCGGGACGGCCTATGGCTACACCTTC.

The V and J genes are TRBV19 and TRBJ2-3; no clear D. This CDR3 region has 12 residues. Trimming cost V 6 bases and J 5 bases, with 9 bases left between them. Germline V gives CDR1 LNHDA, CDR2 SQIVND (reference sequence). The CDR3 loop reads CASSPLGDTQYF. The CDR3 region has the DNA TGTGCCAGTAGCCCCCTGGGAGATACGCAGTATTTT. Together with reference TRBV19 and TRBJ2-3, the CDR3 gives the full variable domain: DGGITQSPKYLFRKEGQNVTLSCEQNLNHDAMYWYRQDPGQGLRLIYYSQIVNDFQKGDIAEGYSVSREKKESFPLTVTSAQKNPTAFYLCASSPLGDTQYFGPGTRLTVL.

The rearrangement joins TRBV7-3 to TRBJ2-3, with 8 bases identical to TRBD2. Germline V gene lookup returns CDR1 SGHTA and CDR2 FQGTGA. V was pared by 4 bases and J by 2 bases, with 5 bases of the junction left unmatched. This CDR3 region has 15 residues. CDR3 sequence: CASSYAGGFTDTQYF. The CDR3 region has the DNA TGTGCCAGCAGCTATGCGGGGGGATTCACAGATACGCAGTATTTT. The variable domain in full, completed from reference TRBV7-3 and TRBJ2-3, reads GAGVSQTPSNKVTEKGKYVELRCDPISGHTALYWYRQSLGQGPEFLIYFQGTGAADDSGLPNDRFFAVRPEGSVSTLKIQRTERGDSAVYLCASSYAGGFTDTQYFGPGTRLTVL.

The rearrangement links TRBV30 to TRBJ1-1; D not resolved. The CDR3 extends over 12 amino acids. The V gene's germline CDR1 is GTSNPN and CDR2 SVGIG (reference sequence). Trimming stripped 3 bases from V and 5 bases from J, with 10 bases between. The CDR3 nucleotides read TGTGCCTGGAGACCAAGTAGAACTGAAGCTTTCTTT. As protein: CAWRPSRTEAFF.

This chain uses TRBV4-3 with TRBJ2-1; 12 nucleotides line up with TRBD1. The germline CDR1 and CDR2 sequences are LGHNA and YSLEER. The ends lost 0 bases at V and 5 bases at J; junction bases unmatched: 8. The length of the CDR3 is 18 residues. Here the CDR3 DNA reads TGCGCCAGCAGCCAAGATGACGGGGGACAGGGGGCAAACAATGAGCAGTTCTTC. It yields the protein CASSQDDGGQGANNEQFF.

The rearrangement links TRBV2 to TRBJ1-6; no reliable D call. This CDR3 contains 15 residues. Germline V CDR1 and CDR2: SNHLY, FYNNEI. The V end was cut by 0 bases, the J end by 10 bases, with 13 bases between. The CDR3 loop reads CASSEARVAGSPLHF. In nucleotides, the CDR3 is TGTGCCAGCAGTGAAGCGCGTGTGGCGGGGTCACCCCTCCACTTT.

The CDR3 nucleotides read TGTGCCAGCAGCCAAGATGTGACAGGCGGAAACACCATATATTTT. Residues: CASSQDVTGGNTIYF. The chain recombines TRBV4-2 with TRBJ1-3; TRBD1 might be the D (6 bases). Trimming cost V 0 bases and J 4 bases, with 10 bases left between them. The CDR3 runs to 15 residues. Germline V lookup: CDR1 LGHNA, CDR2 YNFKEQ.

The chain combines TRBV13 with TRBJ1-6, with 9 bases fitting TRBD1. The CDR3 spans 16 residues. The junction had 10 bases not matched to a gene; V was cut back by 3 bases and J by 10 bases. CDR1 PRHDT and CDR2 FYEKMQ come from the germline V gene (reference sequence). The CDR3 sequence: CASSFQWGQGKSPLHF. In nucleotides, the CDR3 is TGTGCCAGCAGCTTCCAATGGGGACAGGGAAAATCACCCCTCCACTTT. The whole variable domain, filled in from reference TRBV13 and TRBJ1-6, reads AAGVIQSPRHLIKEKRETATLKCYPIPRHDTVYWYQQGPGQDPQFLISFYEKMQSDKGSIPDRFSAQQFSDYHSELNMSSLELGDSALYFCASSFQWGQGKSPLHFGNGTRLTVT.

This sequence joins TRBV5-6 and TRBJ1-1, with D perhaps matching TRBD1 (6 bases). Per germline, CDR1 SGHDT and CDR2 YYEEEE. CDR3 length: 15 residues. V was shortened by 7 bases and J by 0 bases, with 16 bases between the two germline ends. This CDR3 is CASDLTGPLNTEAFF. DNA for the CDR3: TGTGCCAGCGACCTAACAGGGCCCCTGAACACTGAAGCTTTCTTT.

The CDR3 sequence is CASSLLAGASNEQFF. The CDR3 DNA reads TGTGCCAGCAGCTTATTAGCGGGGGCTTCCAATGAGCAGTTCTTC. The chain links TRBV7-3 to TRBJ2-1; 9 bases are a match to TRBD2. Per the germline V gene, CDR1 is SGHTA and CDR2 is FQGTGA. The CDR3 is 15 residues long. V shed 2 bases and J 6 bases; nucleotides not matched to a gene: 5.

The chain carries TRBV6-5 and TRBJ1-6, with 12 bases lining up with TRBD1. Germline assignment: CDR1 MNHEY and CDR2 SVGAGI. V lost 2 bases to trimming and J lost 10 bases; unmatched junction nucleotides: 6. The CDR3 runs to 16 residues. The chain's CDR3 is CASSYAPGTGGSPLHF. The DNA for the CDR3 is TGTGCCAGCAGTTACGCCCCCGGGACAGGGGGCTCACCCCTCCACTTT.

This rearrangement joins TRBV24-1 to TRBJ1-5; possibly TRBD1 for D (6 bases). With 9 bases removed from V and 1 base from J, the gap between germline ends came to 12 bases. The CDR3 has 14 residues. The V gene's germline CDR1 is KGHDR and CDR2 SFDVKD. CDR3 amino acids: CATWGAISNQPQHF. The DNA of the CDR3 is TGTGCCACCTGGGGGGCTATCAGCAATCAGCCCCAGCATTTT.

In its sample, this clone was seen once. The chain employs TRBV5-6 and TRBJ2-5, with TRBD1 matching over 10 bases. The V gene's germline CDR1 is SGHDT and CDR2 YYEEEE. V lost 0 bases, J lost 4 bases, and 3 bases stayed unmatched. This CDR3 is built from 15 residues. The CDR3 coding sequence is TGTGCCAGCAGCTTGGGGGGACAGGGGAGAGAGACCCAGTACTTC. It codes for CASSLGGQGRETQYF.

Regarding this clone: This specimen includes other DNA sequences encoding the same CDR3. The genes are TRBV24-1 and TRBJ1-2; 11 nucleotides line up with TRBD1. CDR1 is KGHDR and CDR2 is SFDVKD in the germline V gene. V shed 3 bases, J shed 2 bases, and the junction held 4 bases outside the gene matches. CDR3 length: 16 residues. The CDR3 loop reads CATSDPWDRGNYGYTF. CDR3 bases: TGTGCCACCAGTGATCCATGGGACAGGGGGAACTATGGCTACACCTTC.